This TCR beta chain was profiled in a study of T-cell reconstitution after alpha-beta-depleted transplantation in children (dated by TCRdb to the mid-2010s). Background on the whole study: Using TCR repertoire profiling, the study followed T-cell immune reconstitution in a quantitative way in children after TCRalphabeta/CD19-depleted allogeneic hematopoietic cell transplantation.

The treatment or condition label on this specimen signifies: allogeneic hematopoietic cell transplantation with graft depleted of TCRalphabeta T cells and CD19 B cells. The children who served as transplant recipients had been given grafts of TCRalphabeta/CD19-depleted allogeneic hematopoietic cells. Broad study findings and their caveats: The apparently early alphabetaT-cell count recovery about two months after transplant was reportedly dependent on only several hundred rapidly expanded clones derived from non-depleted graft cells. Over the following months the frequencies of hyperexpanded clones went down, and after one year T-cell counts and TCRbeta diversity were mostly credited to newly produced T cells. The high TCRbeta diversity at day 60 in some patients was ascribed to recipient T cells and intrathymic progenitors that had survived conditioning.

Many counts were recorded for this clonotype. Its recognized antigen is unknown. Base qualities were left out, and no much larger clone turns up one base away. The trim is 4 bases for V and 4 bases for J, with a gap of 16 bases between the germline ends. The CDR3, cysteine through phenylalanine, is 14 amino acids long. The retained sequence is limited to the CDR3, 42 bases, with the frame set at the first base. The germline V gene supplies CDR1 SQVTM and CDR2 ANQGSEA. The library relied on PCR. Sequencing took place on an Illumina HiSeq 2500. Molecular barcoding was employed in the preparation of TCR libraries, with unique molecular identifiers being used to normalize TCRbeta repertoire quantification. Starting from the raw public reads, TCRdb applied fastp trimming at Q25, assembled clones with MiXCR and retained in-frame beta chains. Each CDR3 protein appears once, grouped with its most common genes and DNA. The sample profile shows around 140,000 distinct CDR3 sequences; more than 8% of them were found once. The ten largest account for about a sixth of the sample.

This clonotype was sampled from a female patient aged 2 to 10 who had a stem cell transplant for congenital amegakaryocytic thrombocytopenia, so the T cells may come from the graft donor. The sequenced sample was PBMCs, mostly from graft donor cells, obtained 180 days after TCRalphabeta/CD19-depleted stem cell transplant. The chain employs TRBV29-1 and TRBJ1-1; D gene: possibly TRBD1, on 6 matching bases. The nucleotide sequence reads as follows: TGCAGCGTTGCCCCACAGGGTTTGGGCACTGAAGCTTTCTTT. The resulting protein is CSVAPQGLGTEAFF.